This TCR beta chain is from a study of beta chain features in type 1 diabetes. Study results and caveats: Shortening that was moderate but significant affected the TCRB CDR3s of Type 1 diabetes patients in all four CD4+ subsets.

Central memory, naive, regulatory and stem cell-like memory CD4+ cells were sorted by CD45RO/CCR7/CD25/CD127/CD95/CD27. Note on this clone: Antigen unknown.

Expressed TCRB transcripts were sequenced because the entire RNA isolate underwent reverse transcription. Measured with immunoSEQ multiplex PCR; TCRdb has only the in-frame clones, and not every one. Seen here are 640,000 or so clones, about an eighth observed once, and the top ten hold 0.022%. V shed 6 bases and J 3 bases; nucleotides not matched to a gene: 0. Germline V gene data show CDR1 as LNHNV and CDR2 as YYDKDF (reference sequence). This CDR3 has 12 amino acids. Sequencing was carried out using naive CD4+ T cells from blood. The chain uses TRBV15 and TRBJ2-3; TRBD1 agrees at 7 bases. This sequence was found in a man aged 18-30 years with type 1 diabetes. The CDR3 here is CATRQGTDTQYF. CDR3 sequence (DNA): TGTGCCACCAGACAGGGGACAGATACGCAGTATTTT.